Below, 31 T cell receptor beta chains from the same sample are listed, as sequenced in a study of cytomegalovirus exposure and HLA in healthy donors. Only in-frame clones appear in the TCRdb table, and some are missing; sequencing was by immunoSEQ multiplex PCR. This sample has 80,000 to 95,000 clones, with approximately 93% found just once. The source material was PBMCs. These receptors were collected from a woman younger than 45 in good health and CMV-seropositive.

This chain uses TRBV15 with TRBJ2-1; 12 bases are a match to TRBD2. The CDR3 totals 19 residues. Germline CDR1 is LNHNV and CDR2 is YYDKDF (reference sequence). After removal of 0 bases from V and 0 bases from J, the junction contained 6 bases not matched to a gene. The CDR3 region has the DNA TGTGCCACCAGCAGAGAGACTAGCGGGAGAGGGTACTCCTACAATGAGCAGTTCTTC. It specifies CATSRETSGRGYSYNEQFF.

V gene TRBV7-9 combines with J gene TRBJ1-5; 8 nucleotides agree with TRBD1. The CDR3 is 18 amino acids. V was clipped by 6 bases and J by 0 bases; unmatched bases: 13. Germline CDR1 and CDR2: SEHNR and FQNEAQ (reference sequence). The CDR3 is CASSKKCRGQYSNQPQHF. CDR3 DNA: TGTGCCAGCAGTAAGAAGTGCAGGGGGCAATATAGCAATCAGCCCCAGCATTTT.

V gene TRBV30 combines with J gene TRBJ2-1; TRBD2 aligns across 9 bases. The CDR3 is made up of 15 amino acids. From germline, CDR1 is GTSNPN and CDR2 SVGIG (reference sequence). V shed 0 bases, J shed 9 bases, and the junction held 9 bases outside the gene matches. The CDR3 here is CAWSVGSGRWSEQFF. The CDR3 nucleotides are TGTGCCTGGAGTGTAGGTAGCGGGAGATGGAGTGAGCAGTTCTTC.

The CDR3 nucleotides read TGTGCCAGTAGTATAGGATGGGCGACAGAGAACACTGAAGCTTTCTTT. As protein: CASSIGWATENTEAFF. The chain uses TRBV19 and TRBJ1-1; D might be TRBD1 (5 bases). Germline-derived CDR1 and CDR2 are LNHDA and SQIVND (reference sequence). The ends were cut back, 1 base at V and 1 base at J, with 13 bases in the middle. There are 16 residues in the CDR3.

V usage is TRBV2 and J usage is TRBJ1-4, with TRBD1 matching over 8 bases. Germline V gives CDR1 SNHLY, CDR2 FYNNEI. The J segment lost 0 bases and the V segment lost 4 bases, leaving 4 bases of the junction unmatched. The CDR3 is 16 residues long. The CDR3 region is CASSARGRATNEKLFF. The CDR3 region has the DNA TGTGCCAGCAGTGCCAGGGGGCGGGCAACTAATGAAAAACTGTTTTTT.

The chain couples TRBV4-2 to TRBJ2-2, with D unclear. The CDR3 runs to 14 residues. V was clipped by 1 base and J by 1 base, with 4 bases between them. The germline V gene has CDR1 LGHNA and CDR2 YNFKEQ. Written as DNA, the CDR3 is TGTGCCAGCAGCCAAGCGAGGAACACCGGGGAGCTGTTTTTT. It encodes CASSQARNTGELFF.

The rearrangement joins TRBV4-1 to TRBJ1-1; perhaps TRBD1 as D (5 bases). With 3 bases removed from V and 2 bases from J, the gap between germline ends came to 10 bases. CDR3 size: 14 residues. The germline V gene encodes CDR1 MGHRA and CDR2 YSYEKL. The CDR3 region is CASSHAGSNTEAFF. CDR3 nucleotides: TGCGCCAGCAGCCACGCAGGGTCAAACACTGAAGCTTTCTTT.

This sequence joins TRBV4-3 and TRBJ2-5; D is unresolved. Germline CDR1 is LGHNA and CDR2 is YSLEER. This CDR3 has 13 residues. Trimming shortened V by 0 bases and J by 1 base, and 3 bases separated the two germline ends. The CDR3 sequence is CASSQDSQETQYF. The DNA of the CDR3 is TGCGCCAGCAGCCAAGACAGCCAAGAGACCCAGTACTTC.

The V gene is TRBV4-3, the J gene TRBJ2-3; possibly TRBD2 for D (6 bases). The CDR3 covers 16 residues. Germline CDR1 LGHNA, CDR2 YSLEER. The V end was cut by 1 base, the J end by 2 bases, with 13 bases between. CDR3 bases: TGCGCCAGCAGCCAAGCCGGGACGGACTACACAGATACGCAGTATTTT. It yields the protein CASSQAGTDYTDTQYF.

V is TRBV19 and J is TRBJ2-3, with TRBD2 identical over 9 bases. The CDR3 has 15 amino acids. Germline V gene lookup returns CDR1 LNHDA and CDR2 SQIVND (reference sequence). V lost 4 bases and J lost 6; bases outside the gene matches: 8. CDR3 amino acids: CASSTPGGRGDTQYF. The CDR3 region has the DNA TGTGCCAGTAGTACCCCTGGCGGGAGGGGGGATACGCAGTATTTT.

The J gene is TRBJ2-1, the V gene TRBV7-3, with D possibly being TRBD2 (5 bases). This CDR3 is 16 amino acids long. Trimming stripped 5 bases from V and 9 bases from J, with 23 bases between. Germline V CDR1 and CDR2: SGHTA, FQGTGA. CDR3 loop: CASSPWGSESTGEQFF. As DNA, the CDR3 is TGTGCCAGCAGCCCCTGGGGTAGCGAGAGTACGGGTGAGCAGTTCTTC.

The CDR3 DNA reads TGTGCCACCAGCAGAGATCGGTCGGGCAGATGGGCGGGAGCGTCCTACGAGCAGTACTTC. Protein sequence: CATSRDRSGRWAGASYEQYF. The J gene is TRBJ2-7, the V gene TRBV15; 7 positions agree with TRBD2. The junction had 18 bases not matched to a gene; V was cut back by 0 bases and J by 1 base. Germline V gives CDR1 LNHNV, CDR2 YYDKDF (reference sequence). The CDR3 contains 20 residues.

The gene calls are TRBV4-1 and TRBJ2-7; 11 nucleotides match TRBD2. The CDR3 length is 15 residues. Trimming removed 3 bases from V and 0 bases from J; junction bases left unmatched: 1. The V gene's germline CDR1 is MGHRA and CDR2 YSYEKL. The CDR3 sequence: CASSQTSGNSYEQYF. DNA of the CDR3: TGCGCCAGCAGCCAGACTAGCGGGAACTCCTACGAGCAGTACTTC.

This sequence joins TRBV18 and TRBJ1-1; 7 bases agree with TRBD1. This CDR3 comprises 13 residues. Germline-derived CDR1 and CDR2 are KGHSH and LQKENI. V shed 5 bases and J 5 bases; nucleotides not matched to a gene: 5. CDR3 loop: CASSSNRGTEAFF. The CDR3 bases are TGTGCCAGCTCATCCAACAGGGGTACTGAAGCTTTCTTT.

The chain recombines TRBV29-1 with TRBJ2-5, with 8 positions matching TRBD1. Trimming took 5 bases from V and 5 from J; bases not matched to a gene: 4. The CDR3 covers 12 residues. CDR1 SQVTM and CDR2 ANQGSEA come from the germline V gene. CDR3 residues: CSVRTGRETQYF. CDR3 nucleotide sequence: TGCAGCGTTAGGACAGGGCGGGAGACCCAGTACTTC.

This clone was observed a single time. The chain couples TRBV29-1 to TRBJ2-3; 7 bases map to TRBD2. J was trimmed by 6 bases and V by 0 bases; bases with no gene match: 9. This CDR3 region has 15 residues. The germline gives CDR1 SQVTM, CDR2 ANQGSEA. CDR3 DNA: TGCAGCGTTGAAGAAGACAGTTGGGGGGGGGATACGCAGTATTTT. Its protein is CSVEEDSWGGDTQYF.

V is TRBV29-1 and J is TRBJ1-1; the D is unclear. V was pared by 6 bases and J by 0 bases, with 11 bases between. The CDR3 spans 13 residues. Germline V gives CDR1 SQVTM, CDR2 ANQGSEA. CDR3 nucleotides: TGCAGCGTAAGCGGGCTTTTGAACACTGAAGCTTTCTTT. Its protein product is CSVSGLLNTEAFF.

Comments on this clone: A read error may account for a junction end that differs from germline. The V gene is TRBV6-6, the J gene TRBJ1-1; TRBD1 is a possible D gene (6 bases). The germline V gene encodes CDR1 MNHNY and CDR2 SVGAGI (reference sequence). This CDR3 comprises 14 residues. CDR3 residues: CASGTQGWVAETFF. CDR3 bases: TGTGCCAGCGGGACCCAGGGGTGGGTGGCTGAAACTTTCTTT.

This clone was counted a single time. The CDR3 is CAWGQGRETQYF. CDR3 DNA: TGTGCCTGGGGACAGGGGCGGGAGACCCAGTACTTC. V gene TRBV30 combines with J gene TRBJ2-5; 9 bases fit TRBD1. The CDR3 spans 12 residues. CDR1 and CDR2 (germline): GTSNPN, SVGIG (reference sequence). V lost 5 bases and J lost 5; bases outside the gene matches: 3.

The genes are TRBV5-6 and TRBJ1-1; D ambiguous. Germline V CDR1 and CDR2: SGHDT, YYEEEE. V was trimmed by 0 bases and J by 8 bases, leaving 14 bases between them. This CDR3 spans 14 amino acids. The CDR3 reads CASSLAQQAVEAFF. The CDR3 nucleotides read TGTGCCAGCAGCTTGGCCCAGCAGGCCGTAGAAGCTTTCTTT.

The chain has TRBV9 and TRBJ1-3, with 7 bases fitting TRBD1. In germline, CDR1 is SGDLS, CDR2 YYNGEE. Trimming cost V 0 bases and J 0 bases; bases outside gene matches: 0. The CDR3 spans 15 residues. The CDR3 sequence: CASSVGQGSGNTIYF. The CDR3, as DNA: TGTGCCAGCAGCGTAGGACAGGGCTCTGGAAACACCATATATTTT.

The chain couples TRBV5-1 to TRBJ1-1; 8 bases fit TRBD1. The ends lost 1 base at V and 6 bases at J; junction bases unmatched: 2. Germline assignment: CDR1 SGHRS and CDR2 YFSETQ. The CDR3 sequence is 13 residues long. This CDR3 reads CASSLHRGSEAFF. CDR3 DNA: TGCGCCAGCAGCTTGCACAGGGGGTCTGAAGCTTTCTTT.

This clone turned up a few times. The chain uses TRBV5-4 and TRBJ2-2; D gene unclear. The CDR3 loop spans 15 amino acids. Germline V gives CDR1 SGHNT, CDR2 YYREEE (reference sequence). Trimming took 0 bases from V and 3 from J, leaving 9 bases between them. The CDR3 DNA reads TGTGCCAGCAGCTTGGCAGCCGGGTACACCGGGGAGCTGTTTTTT. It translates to CASSLAAGYTGELFF.

The CDR3 region is CASSPSWGPEAFF. CDR3 bases: TGTGCCAGCAGCCCATCTTGGGGGCCTGAAGCTTTCTTT. The chain combines TRBV6-5 with TRBJ1-1; perhaps TRBD1 as D (6 bases). V lost 6 bases to trimming and J lost 6 bases, with 14 bases between them. The CDR3 has 13 residues. Germline V CDR1 and CDR2: MNHEY, SVGAGI.

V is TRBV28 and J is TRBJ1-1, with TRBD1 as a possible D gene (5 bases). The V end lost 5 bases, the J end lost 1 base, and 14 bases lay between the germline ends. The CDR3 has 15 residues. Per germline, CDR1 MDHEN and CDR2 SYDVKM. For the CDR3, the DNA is TGTGCCAGCAGTCCCTCAACAGGAGAGAACACTGAAGCTTTCTTT. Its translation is CASSPSTGENTEAFF. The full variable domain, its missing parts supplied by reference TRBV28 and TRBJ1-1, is DVKVTQSSRYLVKRTGEKVFLECVQDMDHENMFWYRQDPGLGLRLIYFSYDVKMKEKGDIPEGYSVSREKKERFSLILESASTNQTSMYLCASSPSTGENTEAFFGQGTRLTVV.

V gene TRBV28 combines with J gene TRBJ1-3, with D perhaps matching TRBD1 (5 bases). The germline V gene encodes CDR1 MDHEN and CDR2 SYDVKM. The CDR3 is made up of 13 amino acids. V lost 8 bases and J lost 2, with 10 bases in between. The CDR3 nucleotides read TGTGCCAGCTTCCAGGGCACTGGAAACACCATATATTTT. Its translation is CASFQGTGNTIYF.

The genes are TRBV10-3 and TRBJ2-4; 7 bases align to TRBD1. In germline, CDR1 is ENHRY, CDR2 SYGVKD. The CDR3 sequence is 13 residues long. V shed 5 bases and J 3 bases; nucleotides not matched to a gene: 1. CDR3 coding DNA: TGTGCCATCAGTACAGGGGTCAAAAACATTCAGTACTTC. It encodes CAISTGVKNIQYF.

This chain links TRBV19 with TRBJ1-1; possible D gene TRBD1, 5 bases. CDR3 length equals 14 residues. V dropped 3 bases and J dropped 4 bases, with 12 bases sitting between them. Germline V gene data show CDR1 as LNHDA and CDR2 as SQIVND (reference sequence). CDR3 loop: CASSILGGGTEAFF. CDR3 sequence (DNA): TGTGCCAGTAGTATTCTGGGGGGAGGCACTGAAGCTTTCTTT. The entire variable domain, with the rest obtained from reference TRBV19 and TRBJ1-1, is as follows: DGGITQSPKYLFRKEGQNVTLSCEQNLNHDAMYWYRQDPGQGLRLIYYSQIVNDFQKGDIAEGYSVSREKKESFPLTVTSAQKNPTAFYLCASSILGGGTEAFFGQGTRLTVV.

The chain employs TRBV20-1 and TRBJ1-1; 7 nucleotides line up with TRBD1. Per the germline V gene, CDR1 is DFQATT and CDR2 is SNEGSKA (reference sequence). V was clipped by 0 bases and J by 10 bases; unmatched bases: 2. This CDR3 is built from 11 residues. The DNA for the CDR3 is TGCAGTGCTAGAGAACCAGGGGGAGCTTTCTTT. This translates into CSAREPGGAFF.

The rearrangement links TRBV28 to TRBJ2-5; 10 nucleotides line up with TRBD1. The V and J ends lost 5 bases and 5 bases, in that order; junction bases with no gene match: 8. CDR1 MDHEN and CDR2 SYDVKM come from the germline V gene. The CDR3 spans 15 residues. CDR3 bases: TGTGCCAGCAGTCCACCGGGACAGGGGAGGGAGACCCAGTACTTC. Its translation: CASSPPGQGRETQYF. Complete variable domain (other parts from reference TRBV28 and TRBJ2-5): DVKVTQSSRYLVKRTGEKVFLECVQDMDHENMFWYRQDPGLGLRLIYFSYDVKMKEKGDIPEGYSVSREKKERFSLILESASTNQTSMYLCASSPPGQGRETQYFGPGTRLLVL.

The CDR3 DNA sequence: TGCAGCGTAGGGACAGTCCCCGACGCTGAAGCTTTCTTT. It encodes CSVGTVPDAEAFF. This chain joins TRBV29-1 and TRBJ1-1; 7 bases fit TRBD1. J was trimmed by 6 bases and V by 6 bases; bases with no gene match: 10. This CDR3 region has 13 residues. Germline V lookup: CDR1 SQVTM, CDR2 ANQGSEA. The full variable domain, with the rest looked up from reference TRBV29-1 and TRBJ1-1, is SAVISQKPSRDICQRGTSLTIQCQVDSQVTMMFWYRQQPGQSLTLIATANQGSEATYESGFVIDKFPISRPNLTFSTLTVSNMSPEDSSIYLCSVGTVPDAEAFFGQGTRLTVV.